The 13 T cell receptor beta chains given below trace back to one sample, sequenced in a study of T cells in Graves' hyperthyroidism and ophthalmopathy. RNA transcripts yielded amplified TCR beta CDR3 regions. A set of HTBI primers served as the primers for a first-round RT-PCR of the TCR CDR3. TCRdb used MiXCR to reprocess the multiplex PCR reads, holding one entry per CDR3 protein. Of roughly 45,000 distinct CDR3 sequences in the sample, around 49% were seen once. The sequencing input was peripheral blood or thyroid tissue (not recorded which). These receptors came from a woman between 50 and 59 years old with Graves' hyperthyroidism.

The chain carries TRBV9 and TRBJ1-2; a possible D gene is TRBD1 (6 bases). V gave up 4 bases and J gave up 4 bases, with 17 bases separating them. CDR3 length: 15 residues. CDR1 is SGDLS, CDR2 YYNGEE, per germline. The CDR3 nucleotides read TGTGCCAGCAGCCTTGGAGGGGGTCCAGGCTATGGCTACACCTTC. The encoded protein is CASSLGGGPGYGYTF.

The chain uses TRBV4-1 and TRBJ2-6; 10 positions match TRBD1. The CDR3 sequence is 15 residues long. Germline V gene lookup returns CDR1 MGHRA and CDR2 YSYEKL. V lost 6 bases and J lost 3; bases outside the gene matches: 2. The CDR3 coding sequence is TGCGCCAGCAGGGACAGGGGGGGTGGGGCCAACGTCCTGACTTTC. As protein: CASRDRGGGANVLTF.

This clonotype was found many times. V gene TRBV7-2 combines with J gene TRBJ2-7, with 7 bases lining up with TRBD1. This CDR3 spans 15 amino acids. Trimming took 5 bases from V and 4 from J; bases not matched to a gene: 11. Germline CDR1 reads SGHTA; CDR2 reads FQGNSA. In DNA, the CDR3 is TGTGCCAGCAGCCTCCGGGACAGCCTCCCTTACGAGCAGTACTTC. Its protein is CASSLRDSLPYEQYF.

The chain uses TRBV29-1 and TRBJ1-2; 10 positions match TRBD1. This CDR3 spans 12 amino acids. The V and J ends lost 4 bases and 8 bases, in that order; junction bases with no gene match: 4. Germline V CDR1 and CDR2: SQVTM, ANQGSEA. The CDR3 spells CSVGQGADGYTF. CDR3 DNA: TGCAGCGTTGGACAGGGGGCAGACGGCTACACCTTC.

This clonotype was seen at least ten times. V gene TRBV29-1 combines with J gene TRBJ2-2, with D uncertain. The length of the CDR3 is 13 residues. In germline, CDR1 is SQVTM, CDR2 ANQGSEA. The V gene lost 6 bases and the J gene lost 0 bases, with 8 bases spanning the gap. DNA for the CDR3: TGCAGCGTACGAGGAACGAACACCGGGGAGCTGTTTTTT. It specifies CSVRGTNTGELFF.

This clonotype was picked up one time. V gene TRBV10-3 combines with J gene TRBJ1-2; the match to TRBD1 covers 8 bases. With V trimmed by 6 bases and J by 2 bases, 8 bases remained unmatched. The CDR3 extends over 15 amino acids. Looked up from germline, CDR1 is ENHRY and CDR2 is SYGVKD. The CDR3 region has the DNA TGTGCCATCAGGTCCGCAGGGGGCCCGAACTATGGCTACACCTTC. Its translation: CAIRSAGGPNYGYTF.

The sample holds many counts of this clonotype. The rearrangement joins TRBV19 to TRBJ2-2, with D unresolved. The germline V and J ends were trimmed by 7 bases and 0 bases, with 9 bases remaining between them. This CDR3 comprises 14 residues. Germline CDR1 and CDR2: LNHDA and SQIVND (reference sequence). The CDR3 loop is CASNKAANTGELFF. In DNA form, the CDR3 reads TGTGCCAGTAATAAGGCGGCGAACACCGGGGAGCTGTTTTTT. The full variable domain, in which reference TRBV19 and TRBJ2-2 provide the parts outside the CDR3, is DGGITQSPKYLFRKEGQNVTLSCEQNLNHDAMYWYRQDPGQGLRLIYYSQIVNDFQKGDIAEGYSVSREKKESFPLTVTSAQKNPTAFYLCASNKAANTGELFFGEGSRLTVL.

About this clonotype: One junction end does not reproduce the germline sequence, and a read error may be involved. This chain joins TRBV5-1 and TRBJ2-2; the match to TRBD1 covers 12 bases. The CDR3 has 16 residues. From germline, CDR1 is SGHRS and CDR2 YFSETQ. The CDR3 is CASREPGQGAAGELFF. The DNA for the CDR3 is TGTGCCAGCAGGGAGCCGGGACAGGGGGCTGCCGGGGAGCTGTTTTTT.

This clonotype was seen many times. The genes are TRBV28 and TRBJ1-5; no definite D call. CDR3 length: 14 amino acids. Trimming stripped 5 bases from V and 0 bases from J, with 8 bases between. The V gene's germline CDR1 is MDHEN and CDR2 SYDVKM. CDR3 sequence (DNA): TGTGCCAGCAGTCTTTTGGATAGCAATCAGCCCCAGCATTTT. Its protein is CASSLLDSNQPQHF.

Ten or more counts support this clonotype. The DNA for the CDR3 is TGTGCCAGCAGTTTAGGAGGAAACACCGGGGAGCTGTTTTTT. Protein sequence: CASSLGGNTGELFF. This chain links TRBV28 with TRBJ2-2, with a possible D match to TRBD2 (5 bases). Germline loops: CDR1 MDHEN, CDR2 SYDVKM. CDR3 length equals 14 residues. With 2 bases removed from V and 2 bases from J, the gap between germline ends came to 6 bases.

This clonotype has at least ten counts. The chain combines TRBV5-1 with TRBJ1-2, with TRBD1 matching 8 bases. This CDR3 region has 14 residues. CDR1 is SGHRS, CDR2 YFSETQ, per germline. Trimming cost V 3 bases and J 4 bases; bases outside gene matches: 5. CDR3 residues: CASSYDRGGYGYTF. The CDR3 DNA reads as TGCGCCAGCAGCTACGACAGGGGAGGCTATGGCTACACCTTC.

This clonotype was found once. The chain uses TRBV7-2 and TRBJ2-7, with D perhaps TRBD1 (5 bases). This CDR3 spans 14 amino acids. V dropped 1 base and J dropped 2 bases, with 9 bases sitting between them. Germline CDR1 is SGHTA and CDR2 is FQGNSA. CDR3 loop: CASSLELGAYEQYF. CDR3 bases: TGTGCCAGCAGCTTAGAGTTAGGGGCCTACGAGCAGTACTTC.

This clonotype occurred many times. The rearrangement links TRBV7-2 to TRBJ1-1, with a tentative D call TRBD1 (6 bases). Per the germline V gene, CDR1 is SGHTA and CDR2 is FQGNSA. Trimming left V 6 bases short and J 4 bases short, with 12 bases between. The CDR3 has 13 amino acids. The CDR3 bases are TGTGCCAGCAGGGAACAGGGAGGCACTGAAGCTTTCTTT. It codes for CASREQGGTEAFF.